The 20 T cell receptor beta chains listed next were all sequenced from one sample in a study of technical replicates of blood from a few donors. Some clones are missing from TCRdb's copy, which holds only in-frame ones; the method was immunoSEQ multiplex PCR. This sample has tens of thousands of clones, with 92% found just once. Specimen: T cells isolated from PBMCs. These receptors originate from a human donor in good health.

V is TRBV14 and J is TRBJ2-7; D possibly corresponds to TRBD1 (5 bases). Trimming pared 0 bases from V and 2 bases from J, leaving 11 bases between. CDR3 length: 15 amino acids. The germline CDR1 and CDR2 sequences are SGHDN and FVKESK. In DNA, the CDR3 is TGTGCCAGCAGCCAAGAACGGCAGGGAACCTACGAGCAGTACTTC. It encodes CASSQERQGTYEQYF.

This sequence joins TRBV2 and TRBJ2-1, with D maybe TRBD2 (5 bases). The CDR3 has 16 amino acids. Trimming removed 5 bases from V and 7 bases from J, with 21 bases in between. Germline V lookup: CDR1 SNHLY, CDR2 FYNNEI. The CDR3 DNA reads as TGTGCCAGCAGTAACCCATACGGGGAAAGCTGGAATGAGCAGTTCTTC. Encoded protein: CASSNPYGESWNEQFF.

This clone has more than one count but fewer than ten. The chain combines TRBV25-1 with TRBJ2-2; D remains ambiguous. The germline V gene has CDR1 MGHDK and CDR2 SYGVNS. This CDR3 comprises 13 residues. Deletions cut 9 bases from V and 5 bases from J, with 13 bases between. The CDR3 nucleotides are TGTGCCAGTGGATCCACGAGGACCGGGGAGCTGTTTTTT. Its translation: CASGSTRTGELFF. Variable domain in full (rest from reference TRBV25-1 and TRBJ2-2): EADIYQTPRYLVIGTGKKITLECSQTMGHDKMYWYQQDPGMELHLIHYSYGVNSTEKGDLSSESTVSRIRTEHFPLTLESARPSHTSQYLCASGSTRTGELFFGEGSRLTVL.

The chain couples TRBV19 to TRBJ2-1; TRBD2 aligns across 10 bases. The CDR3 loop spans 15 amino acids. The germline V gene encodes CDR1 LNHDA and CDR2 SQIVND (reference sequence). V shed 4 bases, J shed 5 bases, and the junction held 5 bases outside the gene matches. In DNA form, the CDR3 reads TGTGCCAGTAGTACCGGGACTAGCGCGAACAATGAGCAGTTCTTC. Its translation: CASSTGTSANNEQFF.

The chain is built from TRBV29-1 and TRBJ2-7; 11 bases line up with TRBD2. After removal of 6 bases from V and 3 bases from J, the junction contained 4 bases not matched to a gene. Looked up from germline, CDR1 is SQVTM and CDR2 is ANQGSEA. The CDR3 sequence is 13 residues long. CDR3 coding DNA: TGCAGCGTAAGACTAGCGGGAAACTACGAGCAGTACTTC. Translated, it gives CSVRLAGNYEQYF.

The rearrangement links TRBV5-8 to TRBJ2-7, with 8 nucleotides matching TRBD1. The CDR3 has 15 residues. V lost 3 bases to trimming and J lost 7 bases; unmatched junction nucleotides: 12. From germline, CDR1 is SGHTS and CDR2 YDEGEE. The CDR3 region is CASSWKTGVKREQYF. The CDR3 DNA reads TGTGCCAGCAGCTGGAAGACAGGGGTTAAGAGAGAGCAGTACTTC.

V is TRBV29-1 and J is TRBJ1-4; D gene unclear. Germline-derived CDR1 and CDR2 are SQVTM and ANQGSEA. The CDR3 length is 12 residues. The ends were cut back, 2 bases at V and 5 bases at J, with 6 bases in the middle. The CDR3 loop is CSVERENEKLFF. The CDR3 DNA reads TGCAGCGTTGAAAGAGAGAATGAAAAACTGTTTTTT.

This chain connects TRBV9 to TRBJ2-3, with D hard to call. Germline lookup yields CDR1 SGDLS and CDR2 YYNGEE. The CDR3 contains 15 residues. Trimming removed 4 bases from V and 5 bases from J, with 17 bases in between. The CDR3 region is CASSPTWQVGDTQYF. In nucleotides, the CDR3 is TGTGCCAGCAGCCCAACCTGGCAGGTGGGAGATACGCAGTATTTT.

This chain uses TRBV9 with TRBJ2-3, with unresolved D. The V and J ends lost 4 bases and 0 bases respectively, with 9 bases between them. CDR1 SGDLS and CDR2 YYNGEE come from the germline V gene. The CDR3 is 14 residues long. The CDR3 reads CASSPLRSTDTQYF. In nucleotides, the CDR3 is TGTGCCAGCAGCCCCCTGAGGAGCACAGATACGCAGTATTTT.

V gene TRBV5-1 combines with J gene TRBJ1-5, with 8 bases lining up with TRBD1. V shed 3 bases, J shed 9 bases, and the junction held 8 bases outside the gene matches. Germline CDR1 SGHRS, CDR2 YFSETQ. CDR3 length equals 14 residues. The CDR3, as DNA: TGCGCCAGCAGCTGGACAGGGATCCCCTCGCCCCAGCATTTT. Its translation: CASSWTGIPSPQHF.

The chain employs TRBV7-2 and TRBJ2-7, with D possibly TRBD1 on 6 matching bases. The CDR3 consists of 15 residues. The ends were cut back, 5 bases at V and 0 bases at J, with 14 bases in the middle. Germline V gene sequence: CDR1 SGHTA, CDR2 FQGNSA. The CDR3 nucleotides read TGTGCCAGCAGCCTATTCGGGACAAGCTCCTACGAGCAGTACTTC. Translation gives CASSLFGTSSYEQYF.

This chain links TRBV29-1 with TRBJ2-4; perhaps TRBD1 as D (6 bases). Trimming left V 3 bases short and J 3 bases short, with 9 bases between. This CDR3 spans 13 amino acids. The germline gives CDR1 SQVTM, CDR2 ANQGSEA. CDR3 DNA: TGCAGCGTTGACGAGGGGGTCAAAAACATTCAGTACTTC. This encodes CSVDEGVKNIQYF.

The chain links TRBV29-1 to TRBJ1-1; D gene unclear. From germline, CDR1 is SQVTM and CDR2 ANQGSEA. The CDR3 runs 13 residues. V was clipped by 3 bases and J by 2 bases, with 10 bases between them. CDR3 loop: CSVETGENTEAFF. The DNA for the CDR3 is TGCAGCGTTGAGACCGGAGAAAACACTGAAGCTTTCTTT. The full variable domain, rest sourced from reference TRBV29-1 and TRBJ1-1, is SAVISQKPSRDICQRGTSLTIQCQVDSQVTMMFWYRQQPGQSLTLIATANQGSEATYESGFVIDKFPISRPNLTFSTLTVSNMSPEDSSIYLCSVETGENTEAFFGQGTRLTVV.

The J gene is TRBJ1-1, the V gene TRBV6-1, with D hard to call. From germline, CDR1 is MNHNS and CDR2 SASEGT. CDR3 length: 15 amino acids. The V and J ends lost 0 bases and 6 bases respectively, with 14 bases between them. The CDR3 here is CASSEARGKGAEAFF. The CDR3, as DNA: TGTGCCAGCAGTGAAGCTAGAGGGAAGGGCGCTGAAGCTTTCTTT.

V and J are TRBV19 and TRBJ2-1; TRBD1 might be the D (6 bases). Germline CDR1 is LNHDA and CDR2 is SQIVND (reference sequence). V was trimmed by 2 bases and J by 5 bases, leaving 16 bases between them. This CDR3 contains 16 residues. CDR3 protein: CASSISFAGTHNEQFF. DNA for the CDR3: TGTGCCAGTAGTATAAGCTTCGCCGGGACACACAATGAGCAGTTCTTC.

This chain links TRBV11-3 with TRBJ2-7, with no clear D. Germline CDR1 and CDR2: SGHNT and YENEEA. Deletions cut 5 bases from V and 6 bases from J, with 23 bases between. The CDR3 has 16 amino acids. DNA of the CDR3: TGTGCCAGCAGCACCACGTATTTGGAGCGTCTGGGCGAGCAGTACTTC. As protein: CASSTTYLERLGEQYF.

The CDR3 DNA follows: TGTGCCAGCTCCAAACAGGTGAATGAGCAGTTCTTC. It is translated as CASSKQVNEQFF. The chain has TRBV5-8 and TRBJ2-1; TRBD1 is a possible D gene (5 bases). The CDR3 runs to 12 residues. Trimming cost V 7 bases and J 7 bases, with 12 bases left between them. Germline values: CDR1 SGHTS, CDR2 YDEGEE.

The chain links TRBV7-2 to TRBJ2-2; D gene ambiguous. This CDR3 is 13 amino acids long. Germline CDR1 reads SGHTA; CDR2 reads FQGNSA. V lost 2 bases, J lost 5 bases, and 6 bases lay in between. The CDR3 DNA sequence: TGTGCCAGCAGCTTAAAGCGTACCGGGGAGCTGTTTTTT. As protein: CASSLKRTGELFF.

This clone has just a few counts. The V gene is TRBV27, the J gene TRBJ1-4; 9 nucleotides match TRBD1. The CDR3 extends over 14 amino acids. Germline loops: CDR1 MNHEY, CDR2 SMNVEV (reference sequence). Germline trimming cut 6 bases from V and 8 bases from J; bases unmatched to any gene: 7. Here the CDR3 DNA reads TGTGCCAGCAGCGAGGACAGGGGAGGAGAAAAACTGTTTTTT. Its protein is CASSEDRGGEKLFF.

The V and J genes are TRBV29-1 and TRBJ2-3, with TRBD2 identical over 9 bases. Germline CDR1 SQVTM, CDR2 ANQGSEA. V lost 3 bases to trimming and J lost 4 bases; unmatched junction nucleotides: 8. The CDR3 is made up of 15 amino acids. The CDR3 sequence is CSVDGPSGIADTQYF. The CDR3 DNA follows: TGCAGCGTTGATGGTCCTAGCGGGATCGCAGATACGCAGTATTTT.